This TCR beta chain was identified in a study of cytotoxic CD8 clonotypes in ibrutinib-treated CLL. CDR1 LGHNA and CDR2 YNFKEQ come from the germline V gene. CDR3 size: 14 residues. V was pared by 3 bases and J by 1 base, with 10 bases between. Profiled with immunoSEQ multiplex PCR; TCRdb holds only in-frame clones, not every one. Of some 290,000 clones in the sample, about 80% are singletons; the top ten hold over 6.5%. The TCR sequence derives from a human donor with chronic lymphocytic leukemia. V is TRBV4-2 and J is TRBJ2-7; weak D call: TRBD2 (6 bases). This material consisted of PBMCs, taken before ibrutinib treatment. The CDR3 bases are TGTGCCAGCAGCCATGTGGGGACTTCCTACGAGCAGTACTTC. Its translation is CASSHVGTSYEQYF.